This T cell receptor beta chain was obtained from a study of blood T cell repertoires in COVID-19. TCRdb's copy holds only in-frame clones and misses some; the assay was immunoSEQ multiplex PCR. The sample consists of a few hundred thousand clones, more than 80% of them appearing once. Germline V gene lookup returns CDR1 SGHAT and CDR2 FQDESV (reference sequence). The CDR3 has 16 residues. V lost 5 bases and J lost 0; bases outside the gene matches: 9. Material: peripheral blood. This clonotype originated in a woman aged 25 to 45 with active or convalescent COVID-19. V is TRBV11-1 and J is TRBJ1-1; 7 bases map to TRBD1. CDR3 DNA sequence: TGTGCCAGCAGCCTAGAGGGGGCCGCTTTGAACACTGAAGCTTTCTTT. Translated, it gives CASSLEGAALNTEAFF.